Below, one T cell receptor (beta chain) is given with its context. Antigen specificity is unknown. The data are from a study of shared clonotypes between healthy human individuals. Study in general: Aged 18 to 49, the donors were a couple of women and three men.

Using immunoSEQ multiplex PCR, the repertoire was profiled, and TCRdb retains in-frame clones only, with some absent. The sample carries 330,000 or so clones, roughly 80% recorded once. Overall study results and limits: What naive subsets generally showed was a larger estimated richness than memory subsets showed.

This clonotype originated in a man aged 30 to 45 in good health. Source material: memory CD4+ T cells sorted from blood. Subset: CD45RA-negative fraction.

The CDR3 nucleotides are TGTGCCAGCAGCCTCAGTCGACAGGTCGGGGGTATCGATGAGCAGTTCTTC. As protein: CASSLSRQVGGIDEQFF. The genes are TRBV5-5 and TRBJ2-1, with D perhaps being TRBD1 or TRBD2 (6 bases each). The germline V gene has CDR1 SGHKS and CDR2 YYEKEE (reference sequence). V shed 4 bases and J shed 8 bases, with 25 bases lying between them. The CDR3 extends over 17 amino acids.